Each of the 5 T cell receptor beta chains below was sequenced from the same sample in a study of blood T cell repertoires in COVID-19. Libraries were prepared by immunoSEQ multiplex PCR; TCRdb keeps only in-frame clonotypes and omits some of them. The sample has about 370,000 clones; over 75% are singletons. Sequenced: PBMCs or T cells enriched from blood (not recorded which). The receptor set was obtained from a man between 18 and 29 years old who had recovered from COVID-19.

The gene calls are TRBV4-1 and TRBJ1-5; D is uncertain. Looked up from germline, CDR1 is MGHRA and CDR2 is YSYEKL. Trimming pared 3 bases from V and 6 bases from J, leaving 6 bases between. The CDR3 totals 12 residues. The CDR3 DNA follows: TGCGCCAGCAGCCACCTAGGTCAGCCCCAGCATTTT. Its protein is CASSHLGQPQHF.

This clone was recorded only once. The chain carries TRBV3-1 (or the pseudogene TRBV3-2) and TRBJ2-1; 7 bases are shared with TRBD2. This CDR3 has 17 amino acids. Trimming at V came to 4 bases and at J to 4 bases, leaving 13 bases not matched to a gene. CDR1 is LGHDT and CDR2 is YNNKEL in the germline V gene (reference sequence). DNA for the CDR3: TGTGCCAGCAGCCCTGCTGGGTCGGGAGGATCGTACAATGAGCAGTTCTTC. Translation gives CASSPAGSGGSYNEQFF.

This clone was counted a few times. Other DNA sequences in this sample translate to the same CDR3. The rearrangement links TRBV5-1 to TRBJ1-3; tentative D call: TRBD1 (6 bases). The CDR3 is made up of 14 amino acids. CDR1 is SGHRS and CDR2 is YFSETQ in the germline V gene. V was cut by 0 bases and J by 2 bases, with 6 bases left in between. The CDR3 sequence is CASSLDRAGNTIYF. As DNA, the CDR3 is TGCGCCAGCAGCTTGGACAGGGCTGGAAACACCATATATTTT.

The chain links TRBV5-4 to TRBJ2-1, with TRBD1 identical over 7 bases. J lost 9 bases, V lost 4 bases, and 13 bases had no gene match. The CDR3 consists of 15 residues. Per germline, CDR1 SGHNT and CDR2 YYREEE (reference sequence). The CDR3 sequence: CASSPARGQRSEQFF. For the CDR3, the DNA is TGTGCCAGCAGCCCGGCGAGGGGGCAGAGGAGTGAGCAGTTCTTC.

The genes are TRBV7-2 and TRBJ2-3, with TRBD2 identical over 8 bases. Germline assignment: CDR1 SGHTA and CDR2 FQGNSA. The CDR3 is made up of 15 amino acids. V lost 1 base to trimming and J lost 1 base; unmatched junction nucleotides: 1. The DNA of the CDR3 is TGTGCCAGCAGCTTAGGCGGGGGGCGCACAGATACGCAGTATTTT. The encoded protein is CASSLGGGRTDTQYF.